This T cell receptor beta chain was sequenced during a study of Ad26.COV2.S vaccination and SARS-CoV-2 variants. Study findings and constraints: Reportedly, spike-specific CD8+ and CD4+ T cell responses achieved substantial breadth once vaccination had taken place. Placebo recipients showed lower spike-specific TCR breadth than vaccinees.

Here immunoSEQ multiplex PCR was the method, and the copy in TCRdb shows in-frame clones only, minus some. This sample has around 340,000 clones, with about 88% found just once. Germline lookup yields CDR1 LGHNA and CDR2 YSLEER. V was pared by 1 base and J by 2 bases, with 14 bases between. This CDR3 is built from 16 residues. Of note for this clone: What it recognizes is unknown.

Treatment: roughly 20 received Ad26.COV2.S at low or high dose, single or two shots; 5 received placebo; per-sample allocation not given. Samples were taken on day 63 after the first vaccine or placebo injection. The shot given was an Ad26 vector that makes Wuhan-strain SARS-CoV-2 spike. The receptor comes from a person between 18 and 60 years old who received the Ad26.COV2.S COVID-19 vaccine or a placebo. The sequencing here drew on peripheral blood, taken in a trial of Ad26.COV2.S vaccine versus placebo. The chain uses TRBV4-3 and TRBJ1-2, with D hard to call. For the CDR3, the DNA is TGCGCCAGCAGCCAAGGTTACAGTACACTCAACTATGGCTACACCTTC. The encoded protein is CASSQGYSTLNYGYTF.